Below, 30 T cell receptor beta chains from the same sample are listed, as sequenced in a study of T cell changes during pregnancy in multiple sclerosis. This table comes from immunoSEQ multiplex PCR, and its TCRdb copy is limited to in-frame clones, with some not included. Here the sample spans about 44,000 clones, around 90% being singletons. Sequenced here: CD4+ T cells from peripheral blood mononuclear cells, sampled in the third trimester of pregnancy. These receptors all come from a female donor with multiple sclerosis, enrolled in a pregnancy study.

The CDR3 loop is CATGGQGTNTGELFF. The CDR3 region has the DNA TGTGCCACAGGGGGACAGGGGACGAACACCGGGGAGCTGTTTTTT. The chain has TRBV19 and TRBJ2-2; TRBD1 aligns across 10 bases. CDR1 LNHDA and CDR2 SQIVND come from the germline V gene (reference sequence). The trim removed 10 bases at V and 0 bases at J, leaving 5 bases unmatched. The CDR3 runs to 15 residues.

This chain connects TRBV4-1 to TRBJ1-2; no reliable D call. The CDR3 is made up of 14 amino acids. In germline, CDR1 is MGHRA, CDR2 YSYEKL. V lost 0 bases to trimming and J lost 8 bases, with 13 bases between them. As DNA, the CDR3 is TGCGCCAGCAGCCAAGAACGAGGGTCCCGGGGCTACACCTTC. It specifies CASSQERGSRGYTF.

The chain is built from TRBV5-4 and TRBJ1-4; 10 nucleotides match TRBD1. Germline V lookup: CDR1 SGHNT, CDR2 YYREEE (reference sequence). CDR3 length: 18 residues. After removal of 4 bases from V and 5 bases from J, the junction contained 14 bases not matched to a gene. CDR3 sequence reads: CASSPSPPGQGINEKLFF. CDR3 sequence (DNA): TGTGCCAGCAGCCCTTCACCCCCGGGACAGGGGATCAATGAAAAACTGTTTTTT.

The rearrangement uses TRBV7-2 and TRBJ2-1, with TRBD2 identical over 13 bases. Losses at the gene ends were 5 bases for V and 3 bases for J; bases not matched to a gene: 10. Germline V gives CDR1 SGHTA, CDR2 FQGNSA. There are 18 residues in the CDR3. CDR3 amino acids: CASSNSARTSGSYNEQFF. The CDR3 coding sequence is TGTGCCAGCAGCAACTCAGCCCGGACTAGCGGGAGCTACAATGAGCAGTTCTTC.

The count of this clone is one. The chain couples TRBV6-6 to TRBJ1-6, with D hard to call. Germline-derived CDR1 and CDR2 are MNHNY and SVGAGI (reference sequence). Trimming removed 2 bases at V and 10 bases at J, with 9 bases between. This CDR3 spans 13 amino acids. The CDR3 coding sequence is TGTGCCAGCAGTTACAGCTTGCGCTCACCCCTCCACTTT. Its translation: CASSYSLRSPLHF.

The rearrangement joins TRBV7-2 to TRBJ2-3, with 10 positions matching TRBD2. Germline V gene lookup returns CDR1 SGHTA and CDR2 FQGNSA. The CDR3 consists of 17 residues. V dropped 0 bases and J dropped 2; count of bases not matched to a gene: 5. Here the CDR3 reads CASSLARTSGTTDTQYF. The CDR3 nucleotides read TGTGCCAGCAGCTTAGCCAGGACTAGCGGAACCACAGATACGCAGTATTTT. Full variable domain (outside the CDR3, taken from reference TRBV7-2 and TRBJ2-3): GAGVSQSPSNKVTEKGKDVELRCDPISGHTALYWYRQSLGQGLEFLIYFQGNSAPDKSGLPSDRFSAERTGGSVSTLTIQRTQQEDSAVYLCASSLARTSGTTDTQYFGPGTRLTVL.

The CDR3 nucleotides read TGTGCCAGCAGATTCGGTGGGGGGGGCCAAGAGACCCAGTACTTC. Translation gives CASRFGGGGQETQYF. The chain is built from TRBV6-6 and TRBJ2-5, with 7 bases matching TRBD2. From germline, CDR1 is MNHNY and CDR2 SVGAGI (reference sequence). Trimming cost V 6 bases and J 1 base; bases outside gene matches: 8. CDR3 length: 15 amino acids.

The V gene is TRBV9, the J gene TRBJ1-2; TRBD1 aligns across 8 bases. The CDR3 consists of 14 residues. In germline, CDR1 is SGDLS, CDR2 YYNGEE. With V trimmed by 4 bases and J by 6 bases, 8 bases remained unmatched. DNA of the CDR3: TGTGCCAGCAGCCCCAGGGGGCGCAGGGATGGCTACACCTTC. It translates to CASSPRGRRDGYTF. Based on the CDR3 plus reference TRBV9 and TRBJ1-2, the full variable domain is DSGVTQTPKHLITATGQRVTLRCSPRSGDLSVYWYQQSLDQGLQFLIQYYNGEERAKGNILERFSAQQFPDLHSELNLSSLELGDSALYFCASSPRGRRDGYTFGSGTRLTVV.

CDR3 sequence reads: CSVAGTGGSYEQYF. The CDR3, as DNA: TGCAGCGTAGCCGGGACAGGGGGATCCTACGAGCAGTACTTC. This chain links TRBV29-1 with TRBJ2-7; 11 nucleotides line up with TRBD1. The V and J ends lost 6 bases and 1 base, in that order; junction bases with no gene match: 5. CDR1 and CDR2 from the germline V gene are SQVTM and ANQGSEA. CDR3 length equals 14 residues.

This clone was counted only a few times. V is TRBV6-1 and J is TRBJ1-5; perhaps TRBD1 as D (5 bases). V was shortened by 1 base and J by 7 bases, with 11 bases between the two germline ends. Per the germline V gene, CDR1 is MNHNS and CDR2 is SASEGT. This CDR3 contains 14 residues. This CDR3 reads CASSEVGGYQPQHF. In DNA form, the CDR3 reads TGTGCCAGCAGTGAAGTGGGGGGTTACCAGCCCCAGCATTTT.

V and J are TRBV14 and TRBJ2-2; TRBD2 matches at 13 bases. CDR1 is SGHDN, CDR2 FVKESK, per germline. Trimming took 5 bases from V and 8 from J; bases not matched to a gene: 11. This CDR3 is built from 17 residues. The CDR3 loop is CASSEMEGLAGIGELFF. The CDR3 DNA reads as TGTGCCAGCAGCGAGATGGAGGGACTAGCGGGAATTGGGGAGCTGTTTTTT.

This chain connects TRBV5-1 to TRBJ2-7; TRBD1 agrees at 8 bases. The CDR3 has 12 residues. Per the germline V gene, CDR1 is SGHRS and CDR2 is YFSETQ. V was clipped by 4 bases and J by 6 bases; unmatched bases: 3. The CDR3 sequence: CASSKGTGEQYF. The CDR3 nucleotides are TGCGCCAGCAGCAAAGGGACAGGCGAGCAGTACTTC.

CDR3 amino acids: CAISGGLAVDTQYF. In nucleotides, the CDR3 is TGTGCCATCAGTGGCGGGCTAGCGGTAGATACGCAGTATTTT. The chain uses TRBV10-3 and TRBJ2-3, with TRBD2 matching over 7 bases. Trimming at V came to 4 bases and at J to 5 bases, leaving 6 bases not matched to a gene. CDR3 size: 14 residues. Per the germline V gene, CDR1 is ENHRY and CDR2 is SYGVKD.

This clone was detected once. The chain is built from TRBV11-3 and TRBJ2-1; 11 bases are shared with TRBD1. The CDR3 extends over 13 amino acids. V trimming: 8 bases; J trimming: 9 bases; junction bases outside the gene matches: 6. CDR1 is SGHNT and CDR2 is YENEEA in the germline V gene. CDR3 region: CASGQGALSEQFF. For the CDR3, the DNA is TGTGCCAGCGGACAGGGGGCTCTAAGTGAGCAGTTCTTC.

The rearrangement links TRBV28 to TRBJ2-1; 8 bases match TRBD1. The CDR3 runs to 13 residues. Germline V gene lookup returns CDR1 MDHEN and CDR2 SYDVKM. J was trimmed by 8 bases and V by 5 bases; bases with no gene match: 5. DNA of the CDR3: TGTGCCAGCAGTCCGACAGGGGTCCATGAGCAGTTCTTC. Translating it yields CASSPTGVHEQFF. Combining the CDR3 with reference TRBV28 and TRBJ2-1 gives the whole variable domain DVKVTQSSRYLVKRTGEKVFLECVQDMDHENMFWYRQDPGLGLRLIYFSYDVKMKEKGDIPEGYSVSREKKERFSLILESASTNQTSMYLCASSPTGVHEQFFGPGTRLTVL.

This clone was observed a handful of times. The chain joins TRBV19 to TRBJ2-7; no firm D call. CDR1 and CDR2 (germline): LNHDA, SQIVND (reference sequence). Trimming removed 1 base at V and 0 bases at J, with 4 bases between. This CDR3 has 13 residues. CDR3 region: CASSIGASYEQYF. CDR3 nucleotide sequence: TGTGCCAGTAGTATAGGGGCCTCCTACGAGCAGTACTTC.

The gene calls are TRBV2 and TRBJ1-2; the match to TRBD1 covers 9 bases. The CDR3 sequence is 15 residues long. After removal of 5 bases from V and 3 bases from J, the junction contained 7 bases not matched to a gene. Germline CDR1 and CDR2: SNHLY and FYNNEI. CDR3 protein: CASSRDRGTYYGYTF. DNA for the CDR3: TGTGCCAGCAGTCGCGACAGGGGGACCTACTATGGCTACACCTTC.

This chain connects TRBV12-5 to TRBJ2-7; 7 bases map to TRBD2. The junction had 3 bases not matched to a gene; V was cut back by 1 base and J by 3 bases. Germline V lookup: CDR1 LGHNT, CDR2 FRNRAP. The CDR3 length is 14 residues. CDR3 loop: CASGLGPGGYEQYF. The DNA of the CDR3 is TGTGCTAGTGGTTTGGGACCGGGGGGCTACGAGCAGTACTTC.

This chain connects TRBV2 to TRBJ2-3, with D perhaps matching TRBD1 (6 bases). With 4 bases removed from V and 0 bases from J, the gap between germline ends came to 8 bases. The CDR3 length is 14 residues. Germline V CDR1 and CDR2: SNHLY, FYNNEI. The CDR3 protein is CASSVDRSTDTQYF. CDR3 sequence (DNA): TGTGCCAGCAGTGTTGACAGGAGCACAGATACGCAGTATTTT.

The chain links TRBV6-5 to TRBJ1-2; no firm D call. The CDR3 runs 14 residues. Germline V gene lookup returns CDR1 MNHEY and CDR2 SVGAGI. Trimming took off 4 bases at V and 1 base at J, with 10 bases between the two ends. CDR3 loop: CASSSTQSNYGYTF. The CDR3 nucleotides are TGTGCCAGCAGTTCCACACAGAGTAACTATGGCTACACCTTC.

The chain uses TRBV6-1 and TRBJ2-1, with D possibly matching TRBD1 (8 bases). The CDR3 has 13 residues. The germline V gene has CDR1 MNHNS and CDR2 SASEGT. Trimming pared 6 bases from V and 9 bases from J, leaving 15 bases between. CDR3 coding DNA: TGTGCCAGCAGCCCTAACAGGGGGGGTGAGCAGTTCTTC. As protein: CASSPNRGGEQFF.

The V and J genes are TRBV11-2 and TRBJ2-1; the match to TRBD2 covers 7 bases. CDR1 and CDR2 (germline): SGHAT, FQNNGV. With 2 bases clipped from V and 4 bases from J, the junction kept 8 bases outside the gene matches. CDR3 length equals 16 residues. The CDR3 region is CASSLPGSGSYNEQFF. Written as DNA, the CDR3 is TGTGCCAGCAGCTTACCTGGTAGCGGGTCTTACAATGAGCAGTTCTTC.

The chain has TRBV7-3 and TRBJ2-5; D possibly corresponds to TRBD2 (5 bases). The CDR3 covers 13 residues. Germline CDR1 and CDR2: SGHTA and FQGTGA. V lost 5 bases, J lost 4 bases, and 11 bases lay in between. Here the CDR3 DNA reads TGTGCCAGCAGCCGAGGCGAGGGAGAGACCCAGTACTTC. It is translated as CASSRGEGETQYF. The variable domain in full, with the rest retrieved from reference TRBV7-3 and TRBJ2-5, is GAGVSQTPSNKVTEKGKYVELRCDPISGHTALYWYRQSLGQGPEFLIYFQGTGAADDSGLPNDRFFAVRPEGSVSTLKIQRTERGDSAVYLCASSRGEGETQYFGPGTRLLVL.

The chain employs TRBV7-9 and TRBJ2-1; D is perhaps TRBD2 (5 bases). Germline CDR1 is SEHNR and CDR2 is FQNEAQ (reference sequence). Trimming took 5 bases from V and 5 from J, leaving 13 bases between them. The CDR3 covers 14 residues. The CDR3 DNA reads TGTGCCAGCAGCCTACGGGGTCTACACAATGAGCAGTTCTTC. This codes for CASSLRGLHNEQFF.

The rearrangement joins TRBV4-2 to TRBJ1-2; 10 nucleotides align to TRBD1. The CDR3 is 16 residues long. The germline gives CDR1 LGHNA, CDR2 YNFKEQ. V was clipped by 2 bases and J by 6 bases; unmatched bases: 9. The CDR3 reads CASSQLSGQGNHGYTF. The CDR3 DNA follows: TGTGCCAGCAGCCAACTCTCGGGACAGGGGAACCATGGCTACACCTTC.

The chain joins TRBV27 to TRBJ2-1, with TRBD2 matching 8 bases. This CDR3 is built from 15 residues. With V trimmed by 6 bases and J by 3 bases, 7 bases remained unmatched. Germline V gene sequence: CDR1 MNHEY, CDR2 SMNVEV (reference sequence). This CDR3 is CASRLTSGHYNEQFF. In nucleotides, the CDR3 is TGTGCCAGCAGACTAACTAGCGGACACTACAATGAGCAGTTCTTC.

The V gene is TRBV28, the J gene TRBJ1-1, with D unclear. CDR1 and CDR2 (germline): MDHEN, SYDVKM. This CDR3 is 13 amino acids long. Trimming took 3 bases from V and 5 from J, leaving 10 bases between them. CDR3 residues: CASSLAVWTEAFF. Here the CDR3 DNA reads TGTGCCAGCAGTTTGGCGGTGTGGACTGAAGCTTTCTTT.

A note on this clone: The same CDR3 is also encoded by other DNA sequences in this sample. The genes are TRBV11-3 and TRBJ2-7, with 7 nucleotides matching TRBD2. Germline-derived CDR1 and CDR2 are SGHNT and YENEEA. The ends lost 1 base at V and 0 bases at J; junction bases unmatched: 0. CDR3 length: 14 amino acids. The CDR3 region has the DNA TGTGCCAGCAGCTTAGGCGGGAGCTCCTACGAGCAGTACTTC. Amino acids: CASSLGGSSYEQYF.

The CDR3 region is CASGTIAGARYEQYF. CDR3 coding DNA: TGTGCCAGCGGAACGATAGCGGGAGCCCGTTACGAGCAGTACTTC. This sequence joins TRBV27 and TRBJ2-7, with 9 positions matching TRBD2. V dropped 8 bases and J dropped 4; count of bases not matched to a gene: 12. This CDR3 region has 15 residues. The germline V gene has CDR1 MNHEY and CDR2 SMNVEV (reference sequence).

CDR3 region: CASSRREGNEQFF. CDR3 nucleotides: TGTGCCAGCAGTAGGCGGGAGGGCAATGAGCAGTTCTTC. The gene calls are TRBV27 and TRBJ2-1; 9 bases are shared with TRBD2. Per germline, CDR1 MNHEY and CDR2 SMNVEV (reference sequence). The CDR3 is 13 amino acids. J gave up 6 bases and V 5 bases, and 2 bases lay outside the gene matches.